The 8 T cell receptor beta chains presented below share a single source sample, sequenced in a study of T cell repertoires in cytomegalovirus infection. TCRdb called the reads again in MiXCR, with one record for every CDR3 protein. The profile shows roughly 230,000 distinct CDR3 sequences, under 25% of them singletons. The sequenced sample consisted of CD8+ T cells from PBMCs. These receptors were obtained from a human donor in good health (CMV status not recorded). Some clones in this sample may be carry-over from other donors' samples.

This clonotype was detected ten times or more. CDR3 protein: CASSMAGGTEAFF. CDR3 nucleotide sequence: TGTGCCAGTAGTATGGCTGGGGGCACTGAAGCTTTCTTT. The V and J genes are TRBV19 and TRBJ1-1; possibly TRBD1 for D (5 bases). CDR1 is LNHDA, CDR2 SQIVND, per germline (reference sequence). With 3 bases removed from V and 4 bases from J, the gap between germline ends came to 9 bases. This CDR3 region has 13 residues.

On this clonotype: A read error may produce the germline difference seen at one junction end. This chain joins TRBV7-9 and TRBJ1-1, with a tentative D call TRBD1 (5 bases). Germline V gene lookup returns CDR1 SEHNR and CDR2 FQNEAQ (reference sequence). This CDR3 comprises 12 residues. For the CDR3, the DNA is TGTGCCAGCATTCGGGGGAACACTGAAGCTTCCTTT. This gives the protein CASIRGNTEASF.

This clonotype was recorded many times. The chain is built from TRBV2 and TRBJ2-2; D is ambiguous. V was shortened by 3 bases and J by 5 bases, with 10 bases between the two germline ends. The CDR3 covers 14 residues. Germline V gene data show CDR1 as SNHLY and CDR2 as FYNNEI. The CDR3 DNA reads as TGTGCCAGCAGTGACTACTGGCTGACCGGGGAGCTGTTTTTT. Translating it yields CASSDYWLTGELFF.

The chain is built from TRBV12-3 or TRBV12-4 and TRBJ2-7, with 8 bases fitting TRBD2. The junction had 4 bases not matched to a gene; V was cut back by 3 bases and J by 6 bases. This CDR3 contains 13 residues. CDR3 protein: CASSFNSGGEQYF. As DNA, the CDR3 is TGTGCCAGCAGTTTTAACAGCGGGGGCGAGCAGTACTTC.

V usage is TRBV11-1 and J usage is TRBJ2-7, with 7 bases that match TRBD2. The CDR3 is 12 amino acids. CDR1 is SGHAT, CDR2 FQDESV, per germline (reference sequence). V gave up 5 bases and J gave up 2 bases; unmatched junction bases: 0. CDR3 in DNA: TGTGCCAGCAGCCGGGAGGCCTACGAGCAGTACTTC. Translating it yields CASSREAYEQYF.

The chain has TRBV12-3 or TRBV12-4 and TRBJ2-3; a possible D gene is TRBD2 (6 bases). This CDR3 is built from 14 residues. The V end lost 10 bases, the J end lost 0 bases, and 14 bases lay between the germline ends. CDR3: CATTPGTSTDTQYF. The CDR3 DNA reads as TGTGCCACCACCCCAGGGACTAGCACAGATACGCAGTATTTT.

The chain carries TRBV28 and TRBJ1-4, with no clear D. This CDR3 has 15 residues. The germline CDR1 and CDR2 sequences are MDHEN and SYDVKM. The germline V and J ends were trimmed by 6 bases and 0 bases, with 11 bases remaining between them. In DNA form, the CDR3 reads TGTGCCAGCAGCATGACACCTTCAACTAATGAAAAACTGTTTTTT. Protein product: CASSMTPSTNEKLFF. The whole variable domain, remainder taken from reference TRBV28 and TRBJ1-4, is DVKVTQSSRYLVKRTGEKVFLECVQDMDHENMFWYRQDPGLGLRLIYFSYDVKMKEKGDIPEGYSVSREKKERFSLILESASTNQTSMYLCASSMTPSTNEKLFFGSGTQLSVL.

This clonotype appeared once. This chain connects TRBV25-1 to TRBJ2-5, with 8 bases fitting TRBD1. The germline V gene has CDR1 MGHDK and CDR2 SYGVNS. Trimming removed 3 bases from V and 2 bases from J; junction bases left unmatched: 8. There are 16 residues in the CDR3. DNA of the CDR3: TGTGCCAGCAGTGAGTTTCCTGGACAGGGACAAGAGACCCAGTACTTC. This sequence encodes CASSEFPGQGQETQYF. The entire variable domain, with the rest obtained from reference TRBV25-1 and TRBJ2-5, is as follows: EADIYQTPRYLVIGTGKKITLECSQTMGHDKMYWYQQDPGMELHLIHYSYGVNSTEKGDLSSESTVSRIRTEHFPLTLESARPSHTSQYLCASSEFPGQGQETQYFGPGTRLLVL.